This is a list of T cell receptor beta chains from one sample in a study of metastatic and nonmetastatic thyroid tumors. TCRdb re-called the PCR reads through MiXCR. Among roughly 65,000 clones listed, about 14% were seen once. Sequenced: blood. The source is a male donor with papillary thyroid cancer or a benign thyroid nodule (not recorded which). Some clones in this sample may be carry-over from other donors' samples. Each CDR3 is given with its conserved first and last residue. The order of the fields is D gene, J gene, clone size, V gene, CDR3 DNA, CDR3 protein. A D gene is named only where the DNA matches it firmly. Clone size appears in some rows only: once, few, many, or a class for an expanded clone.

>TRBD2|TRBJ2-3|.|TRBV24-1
TGTGCCACCAGTGATCCTAGCGGTAGGGGCACAGATACGCAGTGTTTT
CATSDPSGRGTDTQCF
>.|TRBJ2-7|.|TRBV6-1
TGTGCCAGCAGAAACGGGAGATCCCCCTACGAGCAGTACTTC
CASRNGRSPYEQYF
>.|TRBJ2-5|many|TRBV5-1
TGCGCCAGCAGCCTACCACTTGGGGCCCAAGAGACCCAGTACTTC
CASSLPLGAQETQYF
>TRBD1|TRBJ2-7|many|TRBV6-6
TGTGCCAGCAGTTACTCTGGCGAGAGACAGGGGGCCTACGAGCAGTACTTC
CASSYSGERQGAYEQYF
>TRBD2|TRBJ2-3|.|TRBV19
TGTGCCAGTAGTGCGGGACTAGCGGGATGCCCTAGCACAGATACGCAGTATTTT
CASSAGLAGCPSTDTQYF
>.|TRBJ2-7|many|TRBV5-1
TGCGCCAGCAGCTTGCCCAGGGAGGAGGCTATCTCCTACGAGCAGTACTTC
CASSLPREEAISYEQYF
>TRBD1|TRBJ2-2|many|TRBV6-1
TGTGCCAGCAGTGAAGCGATAGGACAGGGAACCGGGGAGCTGTTTTTT
CASSEAIGQGTGELFF
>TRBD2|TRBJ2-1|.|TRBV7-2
TGTGCCAGCAGCTTCTCTAGCGGGGGGTACAATGAGCAGTTCTTC
CASSFSSGGYNEQFF
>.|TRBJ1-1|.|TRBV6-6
TGTGCCAGCAGTTACGGTACAGCGAACACTGAAGCTTTCTTT
CASSYGTANTEAFF
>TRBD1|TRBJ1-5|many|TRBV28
TGTGCCAGCAGCCGAGGACAGGTTAATCAGCCCCAGCATTTT
CASSRGQVNQPQHF
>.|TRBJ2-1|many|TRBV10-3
TGTGCCATCAGTGTAGAAGGGGGGGGTGGGGATGAGCAGTTCTTC
CAISVEGGGGDEQFF
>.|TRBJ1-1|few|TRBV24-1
TGTGCCACCAGTGAGGTGACGGTGAACACTGAAGCTTTCTTT
CATSEVTVNTEAFF
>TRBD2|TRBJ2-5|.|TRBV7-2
TGTGCCAGCATCTTGGGACTAGCGGGAGATGTGGCGGCCCAGTACTTC
CASILGLAGDVAAQYF
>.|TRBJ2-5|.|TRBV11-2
TGTGCCAGCAGCTTAGGTCCTAGCTTAGAGACCCAGTACTTC
CASSLGPSLETQYF
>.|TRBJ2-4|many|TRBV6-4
TGTGCCAGCAGTGACTCTTTACGGGGGGCCGGCGCCAAAAACATTCAGTACTTC
CASSDSLRGAGAKNIQYF
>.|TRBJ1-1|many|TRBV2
TGTGCCAGCAGTGGTGGGACGGTGAACACTGAAGCTTTCTTT
CASSGGTVNTEAFF
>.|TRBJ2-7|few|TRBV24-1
TGTGCCCACCATAGGACACGGCGGTTTGAAGAGCAGTACTTC
CAHHRTRRFEEQYF
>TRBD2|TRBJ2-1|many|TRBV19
TGTGCCAGTAGTATTGGAGTAGCGGGGTACAATGAGCAGTTCTTC
CASSIGVAGYNEQFF
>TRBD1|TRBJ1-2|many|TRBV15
TGTGCCACCAGCAGTGAAGGGGGCAACTATGGCTACACCTTC
CATSSEGGNYGYTF
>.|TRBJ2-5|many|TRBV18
TGTGCCAGCTCACCAGACAGCCAAGAGACCCAGTACTTC
CASSPDSQETQYF
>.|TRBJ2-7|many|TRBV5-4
TGTGCCAGCAGCTTGGTGGTAGGCGACGAGCAGTACTTC
CASSLVVGDEQYF
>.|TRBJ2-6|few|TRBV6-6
TGTGCCAGAAGTTACTCGGACGGACTCTCTGGGGCCAACGTCCTGACTTTC
CARSYSDGLSGANVLTF
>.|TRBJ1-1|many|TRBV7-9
TGTGCCAGCAGCTTCTCGGGAGGATTGAACACTGAAGCTTTCTTT
CASSFSGGLNTEAFF
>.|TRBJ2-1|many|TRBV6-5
TGTGCCAGCAGTTACGGTTCCGGTACAGGGAGGGTCTTC
CASSYGSGTGRVF
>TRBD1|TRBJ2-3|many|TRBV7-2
TGTGCCCAACCAGGGACAGGGGGCACAGATACGCAGTATTTT
CAQPGTGGTDTQYF
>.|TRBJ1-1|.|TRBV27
TGTGCCAGCTTAAACAGGTGGGGGGACAATGAAGATTTCTTT
CASLNRWGDNEDFF
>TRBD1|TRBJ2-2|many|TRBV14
TGTGCCAGCAGCCGACAGGGCGGGGAGCTGTTTTTT
CASSRQGGELFF
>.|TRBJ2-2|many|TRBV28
TGTGCCAGCAGAGAAGGGGAACGGGAGATCACCGGGGAGCTGTTTTTT
CASREGEREITGELFF
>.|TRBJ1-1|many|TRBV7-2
TGTGCCAGCAGCTCGAACATGAACACTGAAGCTTTCTTT
CASSSNMNTEAFF
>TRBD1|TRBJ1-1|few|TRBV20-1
TGCAGTGCTAGACGGACAGGGGGGGGTGTGGCTGAAGCTTTCTTT
CSARRTGGGVAEAFF
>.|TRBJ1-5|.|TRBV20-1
TGCAGTGCTAGAGGTTTTGGGATACAGGGCCTTAGCAATCAGCCCCAGCATTTT
CSARGFGIQGLSNQPQHF
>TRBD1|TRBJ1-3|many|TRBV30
TGTGCCTGGAATAACAGGGGTTCTGGAAACACCATATATTTT
CAWNNRGSGNTIYF
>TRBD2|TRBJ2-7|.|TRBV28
TGTGCCAGCAGTTTAACCCCGTTCGGAGCGGGACCGCCCTCCTACGAGCAGTACTTC
CASSLTPFGAGPPSYEQYF
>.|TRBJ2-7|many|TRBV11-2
TGTGCCAGCAGCTCCCAGGAGGGCTCCTACGAGCAGTACTTC
CASSSQEGSYEQYF
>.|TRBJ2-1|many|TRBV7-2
TGTGCCAGCAGCTTGAGCCCAGCCGGCGATGAGCAGTTCTTC
CASSLSPAGDEQFF
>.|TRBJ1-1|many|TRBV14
TGTGCCAGCAGCCAAGATTGGGGGGCGGTGAACACTGAAGCTTTCTTT
CASSQDWGAVNTEAFF
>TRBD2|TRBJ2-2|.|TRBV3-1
TGTGCCAGCAGCCCCTCTAGCGGGGTGGGCGGGGAGCTGTTTTTT
CASSPSSGVGGELFF